A selection of T cell receptor beta chains follows, all from one sample in a study of T cell repertoires in cytomegalovirus infection. Which antigens these TCRs recognize remains unknown. TCRdb re-called the reads through MiXCR, storing one row per CDR3 protein. The table has 800,000 to 950,000 distinct CDR3 sequences, less than 35% seen once. Sequenced here: cultured CD8+ T cells from PBMCs, sampled from culture after CMV antigen stimulation. The receptors derive from a human donor in good health (CMV status not recorded). Some clones in this sample may be carry-over from other donors' samples. Each CDR3 is given with its conserved first and last residue. The order of the fields is J gene, D gene, V gene, clone size, CDR3 protein, CDR3 DNA. The D gene is left open where the match is weak. A clone size is listed for some rows: how often the clone was seen (once, few, many), or a class if it is expanded.

TRBJ2-1,NA,TRBV7-9,NA,CASSLGSYYNEQFF,TGTGCCAGCAGCTTAGGAAGCTACTACAATGAGCAGTTCTTC
TRBJ1-6,NA,TRBV27,NA,CAKKDSDLGRDSPLHF,TGTGCCAAAAAAGACTCCGATTTGGGCAGGGATTCACCCCTCCACTTT
TRBJ2-1,TRBD2,TRBV15,NA,CATSSGTSGNEQFF,TGTGCCACCAGCAGCGGGACTAGCGGAAATGAGCAGTTCTTC
TRBJ1-2,NA,TRBV28,NA,CASSPGKLWGYTF,TGTGCCAGCAGCCCGGGGAAACTATGGGGCTACACCTTC
TRBJ1-2,NA,TRBV5-4,few,CASSKDRFYGYTF,TGTGCCAGCAGCAAGGACAGATTTTATGGCTACACCTTC
TRBJ2-1,NA,TRBV7-2,many,CASSGNYNEQFF,TGTGCCAGCAGCGGCAATTACAATGAGCAGTTCTTC
TRBJ2-5,TRBD2,TRBV5-5,few,CASTLKSGGGFQETQYF,TGTGCCAGCACCCTGAAGTCCGGGGGGGGCTTTCAAGAGACCCAGTACTTC
TRBJ1-2,TRBD1,TRBV7-2,many,CASSLKAGGVGWGYTF,TGTGCCAGCAGCTTAAAGGCAGGGGGCGTTGGATGGGGCTACACCTTC
TRBJ2-5,NA,TRBV15,once,CATNIRLQETQYF,TGTGCCACCAACATCCGACTACAAGAGACCCAGTACTTC
TRBJ2-3,NA,TRBV7-2,many,CASSLERDRSTDTQYF,TGTGCCAGCAGCTTAGAGCGGGACAGAAGCACAGATACGCAGTATTTT
TRBJ1-1,NA,TRBV27,many,CASSFLGQNTEAFF,TGTGCCAGCAGTTTTCTTGGACAGAACACTGAAGCTTTCTTT
TRBJ1-5,NA,TRBV7-9,few,CASSLDRRPQHF,TGTGCCAGCAGCTTAGACAGGAGGCCCCAGCATTTT
TRBJ1-4,NA,TRBV19,NA,CARVDRPATNEKLFF,TGTGCCAGAGTCGACAGACCTGCAACTAATGAAAAACTGTTTTTT
TRBJ1-6,NA,TRBV7-2,many,CASSLEHLSYSPLHF,TGTGCCAGCAGCTTAGAACACCTTTCCTACTCACCCCTCCACTTT
TRBJ1-2,TRBD1,TRBV7-9,few,CASSPGTAQDYGYTF,TGTGCCAGCAGCCCTGGGACAGCGCAGGACTATGGCTACACCTTC
TRBJ1-6,NA,TRBV7-9,many,CASRGSYNSPLHF,TGTGCCAGCAGGGGCTCCTATAATTCACCCCTCCACTTT
TRBJ1-6,TRBD1,TRBV12-3/TRBV12-4,NA,CASSFGTETLNSPLHF,TGTGCCAGCAGTTTTGGGACAGAGACCCTAAATTCACCCCTCCACTTT
TRBJ2-2,NA,TRBV11-3,few,CASLTGKSNTGELFF,TGTGCCAGCCTGACAGGAAAATCGAACACCGGGGAGCTGTTTTTT
TRBJ1-5,NA,TRBV13,many,CASSLGRGSNQPQHF,TGTGCCAGCAGCTTAGGTCGAGGTAGCAATCAGCCCCAGCATTTT
TRBJ2-5,TRBD2,TRBV24-1,few,CATSESREGETQYF,TGTGCCACCAGTGAATCCAGGGAGGGAGAGACCCAGTACTTC
TRBJ1-2,NA,TRBV5-3,few,CASSLVLGVRYGYTF,TGTGCCAGCAGCTTGGTCTTGGGGGTTCGCTATGGCTACACCTTC
TRBJ2-7,TRBD2,TRBV7-9,few,CASSFGGEEQYF,TGTGCCAGCAGCTTCGGGGGGGAGGAGCAGTACTTC
TRBJ2-1,NA,TRBV2,many,CASSEYGGLRAEQFF,TGTGCCAGCAGTGAATACGGGGGTCTACGGGCTGAGCAGTTCTTC
TRBJ2-5,NA,TRBV29-1,NA,CSVELADNYQETQYF,TGCAGCGTTGAACTAGCAGACAATTACCAAGAGACCCAGTACTTC
TRBJ2-4,TRBD2,TRBV12-3/TRBV12-4,NA,CASSLGLAGARGNIQYF,TGTGCCAGCAGCCTGGGACTAGCGGGGGCGCGAGGAAACATTCAGTACTTC
TRBJ2-1,NA,TRBV11-3,NA,CASSLGLAFGYHEQFF,TGTGCCAGCAGCTTAGGCCTAGCGTTCGGATACCATGAGCAGTTCTTC
TRBJ2-1,NA,TRBV4-3,NA,CASSQNLDNEQFF,TGCGCCAGCAGCCAAAACCTCGACAATGAGCAGTTCTTC
TRBJ2-1,TRBD1,TRBV20-1,NA,CSARDRGTGSGIEQFF,TGCAGTGCTAGAGATAGGGGGACAGGGTCAGGGATTGAGCAGTTCTTC
TRBJ1-1,NA,TRBV7-6,NA,CASSRPDGGLTEAFF,TGTGCCAGCAGCCGCCCCGATGGGGGGCTCACTGAAGCTTTCTTT
TRBJ2-2,NA,TRBV20-1,NA,CSARDSWGGELFF,TGCAGTGCTAGAGACTCTTGGGGCGGGGAGCTGTTTTTT
TRBJ2-6,TRBD2,TRBV7-8,many,CASSTPNSGGYLNGANVLTF,TGTGCCAGCAGCACCCCGAATAGCGGGGGGTATCTAAATGGGGCCAACGTCCTGACTTTC
TRBJ2-7,NA,TRBV5-5,NA,CASSLPNEQYF,TGTGCCAGCAGCTTACCAAACGAGCAGTACTTC
TRBJ1-1,NA,TRBV29-1,NA,CSVVGRTNTEAFF,TGCAGCGTGGTAGGACGGACGAACACTGAAGCTTTCTTT
TRBJ2-1,TRBD1,TRBV12-3/TRBV12-4,many,CASRATGGSYNEQFF,TGTGCCAGCAGAGCTACAGGGGGCTCCTACAATGAGCAGTTCTTC
TRBJ1-5,NA,TRBV6-1,NA,CASSEVPGEVAGNQPQHF,TGTGCCAGCAGTGAAGTCCCCGGTGAGGTGGCTGGCAATCAGCCCCAGCATTTT
TRBJ2-1,NA,TRBV7-9,NA,CASSPIRDLFLGEQFF,TGTGCCAGCAGCCCAATCCGGGACTTATTTCTGGGTGAGCAGTTCTTC
TRBJ1-2,NA,TRBV7-8,many,CASSPDVGGFYGYTF,TGTGCCAGCAGCCCTGACGTCGGGGGATTCTATGGCTACACCTTC
TRBJ2-1,NA,TRBV3-1,NA,CASSHLPGRDNNEQFF,TGTGCCAGCAGCCACCTTCCGGGCCGAGACAACAATGAGCAGTTCTTC